Below, one TCR beta chain is given with its context. The record originates from a study of blood T cells in healthy people across ages. Overall study: Template switching captured about one barcoded beta molecule per two T cells.

Together with a sample-barcoded 5' primer, a J-beta primer mix was included in a second PCR lasting about 7 to 12 cycles. A single record per CDR3 protein comes from TCRdb applying MiXCR to the 5' RACE reads. The data hold around 1,000,000 distinct CDR3 sequences, with about 25% observed a single time. CDR1 and CDR2 (germline): LNHNV, YYDKDF (reference sequence). The CDR3 sequence is 12 residues long. The same data also contributed to another study, on T cells of mothers and their children.

The receptor was derived from a girl aged 2 to 10 in good health. The sample was blood. This chain links TRBV15 with TRBJ2-5; 7 bases fit TRBD2. The J call may be wrong; the DNA end is better matched by TRBJ2-1. For the CDR3, the DNA is TGTGCCACCAGCTTCACGGGGGGAGAGCAGTTCTTC. Its protein is CATSFTGGEQFF.